This entry features one T cell receptor (beta chain) sequence. What it recognizes is unknown. Using RNA template, CDR3s of TCR alpha and beta were amplified with iRepertoire arm-PCR. Input was roughly 85-400 ng of tissue mRNA or PBMC total RNA. One entry per CDR3 protein, called by TCRdb with MiXCR from the multiplex PCR reads. The data hold around 100,000 distinct CDR3 sequences, with about 28% observed a single time. This specimen belongs to a study of glioma-infiltrating T cells. Whole-study results and caveats: Very few CDR3 sequences were shared between tissue and blood. Non-neoplastic patients had below-expected tissue-blood divergence, while all gliomas exceeded expectation.

CDR1 and CDR2 from the germline V gene are SQVTM and ANQGSEA. Trimming left V 3 bases short and J 4 bases short, with 9 bases between. The CDR3 is made up of 12 amino acids. This receptor was identified in a human donor with low-grade glioma or glioblastoma, undergoing nonglioma brain surgery, or in good health (not recorded which). The chain combines TRBV29-1 with TRBJ1-1; D might be TRBD1 (5 bases). Source material: glioma tissue, nonneoplastic brain tissue, or PBMCs (not recorded which). The CDR3 region has the DNA TGCAGCGTTGACAGGGCCGCCACTGAAGCTTTCTTT. It yields the protein CSVDRAATEAFF.